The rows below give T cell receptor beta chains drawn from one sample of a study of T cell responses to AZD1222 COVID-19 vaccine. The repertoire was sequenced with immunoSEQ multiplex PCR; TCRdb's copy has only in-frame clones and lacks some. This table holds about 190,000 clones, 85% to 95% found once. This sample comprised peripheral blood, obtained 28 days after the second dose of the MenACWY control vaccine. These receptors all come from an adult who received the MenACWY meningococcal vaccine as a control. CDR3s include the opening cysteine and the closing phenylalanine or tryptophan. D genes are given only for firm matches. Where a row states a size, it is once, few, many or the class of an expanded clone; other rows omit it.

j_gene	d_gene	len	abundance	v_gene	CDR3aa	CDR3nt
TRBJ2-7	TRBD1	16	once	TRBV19	CASSRDRVSGRYEQYF	TGTGCCAGTAGTAGGGACAGGGTCAGCGGCCGATACGAGCAGTACTTC
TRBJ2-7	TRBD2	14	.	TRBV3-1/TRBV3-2	CASSQREGHSEQYF	TGTGCCAGCAGCCAGCGGGAGGGCCATAGCGAGCAGTACTTC
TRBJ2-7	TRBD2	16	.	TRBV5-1	CASSLVTSGDTYEQYF	TGCGCCAGCAGCTTGGTGACTAGCGGGGATACATACGAGCAGTACTTC
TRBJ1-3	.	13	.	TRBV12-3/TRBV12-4	CASSLHSGNTIYF	TGTGCCAGCAGTTTACACTCTGGAAACACCATATATTTT
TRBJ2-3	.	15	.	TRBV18	CASSPSGTSTDTQYF	TGTGCCAGCTCACCGTCCGGGACTTCTACAGATACGCAGTATTTT
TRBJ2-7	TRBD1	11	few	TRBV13	CASSSGTGDYF	TGTGCCAGCAGCTCCGGGACAGGTGATTACTTC
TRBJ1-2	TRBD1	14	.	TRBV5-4	CASSRRQGDYGYTF	TGTGCCAGCAGCCGAAGGCAGGGGGACTATGGCTACACCTTC
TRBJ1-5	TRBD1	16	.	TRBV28	CASTLRTGTFDQPQHF	TGTGCCAGCACCTTGAGGACAGGGACGTTTGATCAGCCCCAGCATTTT
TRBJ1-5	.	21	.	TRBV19	CASSISLPGPLATSTKQPQHF	TGTGCCAGTAGTATCTCCTTACCGGGACCTTTGGCGACATCGACCAAACAGCCCCAGCATTTT
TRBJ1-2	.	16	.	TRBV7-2	CASSPPRDAALGGYTF	TGTGCCAGCAGCCCCCCAAGGGATGCGGCCCTGGGGGGCTACACCTTC
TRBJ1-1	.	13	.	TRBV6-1	CASSEVGGTEAFF	TGTGCCAGCAGTGAAGTTGGGGGCACTGAAGCTTTCTTT
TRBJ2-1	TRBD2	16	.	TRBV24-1	CATSGSSSGRFNEQFF	TGTGCCACCAGTGGTTCTTCTAGCGGGAGGTTCAATGAGCAGTTCTTC
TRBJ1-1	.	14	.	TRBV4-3	CASSQVTGGVEAFF	TGCGCCAGCAGCCAAGTGACAGGCGGAGTTGAAGCTTTCTTT
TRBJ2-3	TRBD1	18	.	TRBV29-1	CSVEEGQGGSSGTDTQYF	TGCAGCGTTGAAGAGGGACAGGGTGGGAGTAGCGGCACAGATACGCAGTATTTT
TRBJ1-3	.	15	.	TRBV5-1	CASSLSGETGNTIYF	TGCGCCAGCAGCTTGTCAGGGGAGACTGGAAACACCATATATTTT
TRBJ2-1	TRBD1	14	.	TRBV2	CATIPGQAPPEQFF	TGTGCCACGATTCCGGGACAGGCCCCTCCTGAGCAGTTCTTC
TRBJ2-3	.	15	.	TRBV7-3	CASSPRGEGEDTQYF	TGTGCCAGCAGCCCCAGGGGGGAGGGTGAAGATACGCAGTATTTT
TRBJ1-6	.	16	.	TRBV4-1	CASSQGQEPYNSPLHF	TGCGCCAGCAGCCAAGGACAGGAACCGTATAATTCACCCCTCCACTTT
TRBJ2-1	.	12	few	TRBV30	CAWGRAGGEQFF	TGTGCCTGGGGAAGGGCCGGGGGCGAGCAGTTCTTC
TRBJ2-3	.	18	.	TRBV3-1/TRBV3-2	CASSQGVSGPTAPDTQYF	TGTGCCAGCAGCCAAGGAGTAAGTGGACCCACAGCCCCAGATACGCAGTATTTT
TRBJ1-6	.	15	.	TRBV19	CASSTGVRINSPLHF	TGTGCCAGTAGTACTGGGGTGCGGATAAATTCACCCCTCCACTTT
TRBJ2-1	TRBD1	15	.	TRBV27	CASSPDRVYRNEQFF	TGTGCCAGCAGCCCCGACAGGGTGTACAGAAATGAGCAGTTCTTC
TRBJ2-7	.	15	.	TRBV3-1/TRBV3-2	CASSQDTASGGEQYF	TGTGCCAGCAGCCAAGATACGGCTAGTGGGGGCGAGCAGTACTTC
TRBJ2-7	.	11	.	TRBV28	CASGSLVGQYF	TGTGCCAGCGGGTCCCTTGTGGGGCAGTACTTC
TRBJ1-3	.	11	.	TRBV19	CATRQGNTIYF	TGTGCCACAAGACAGGGAAACACCATATATTTT
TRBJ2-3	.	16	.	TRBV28	CASSGTGTSFTDTQYF	TGTGCCAGCAGTGGGACCGGGACTTCCTTCACAGATACGCAGTATTTT
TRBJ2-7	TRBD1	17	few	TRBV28	CASSSSLRTGGTYEQYF	TGTGCCAGCAGTTCCTCCCTAAGGACAGGGGGCACCTACGAGCAGTACTTC
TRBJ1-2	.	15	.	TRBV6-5	CASSYSSNGLGGYTF	TGTGCCAGCAGTTACTCCTCTAACGGCCTGGGTGGCTACACCTTC
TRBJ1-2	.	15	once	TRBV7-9	CASSLAPGREYGYTF	TGTGCCAGCAGCTTAGCGCCCGGCAGGGAGTATGGCTACACCTTC
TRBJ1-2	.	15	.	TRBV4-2	CASSQEVREGYGYTF	TGTGCCAGCAGCCAAGAGGTCAGGGAAGGCTATGGCTACACCTTC
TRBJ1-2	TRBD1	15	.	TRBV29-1	CSAHAPGQGAYGYTF	TGCAGCGCTCACGCCCCGGGACAGGGGGCCTATGGCTACACCTTC
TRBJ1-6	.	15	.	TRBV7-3	CASSLEGSYNSPLHF	TGTGCCAGCAGCTTAGAGGGCTCCTATAATTCACCCCTCCACTTT
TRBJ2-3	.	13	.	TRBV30	CAWSVGGIDTQYF	TGTGCCTGGAGTGTAGGAGGAATAGATACGCAGTATTTT
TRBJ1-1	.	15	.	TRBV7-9	CASSLGLGSDTEAFF	TGTGCCAGCAGCTTAGGCCTGGGATCGGACACTGAAGCTTTCTTT
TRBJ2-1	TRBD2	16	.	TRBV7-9	CASSQSTSGVYNEQFF	TGTGCCAGCAGCCAGTCCACTAGCGGGGTCTACAATGAGCAGTTCTTC
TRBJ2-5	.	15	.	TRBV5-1	CASSLEAGEQETQYF	TGCGCCAGCAGCTTGGAGGCAGGCGAACAAGAGACCCAGTACTTC
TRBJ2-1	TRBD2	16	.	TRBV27	CASSSAGLAGGNEQFF	TGTGCCAGCAGTTCAGCCGGGCTAGCGGGGGGGAATGAGCAGTTCTTC
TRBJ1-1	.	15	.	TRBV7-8	CASSLVGGENTEAFF	TGTGCCAGCAGCTTAGTTGGAGGTGAGAACACTGAAGCTTTCTTT
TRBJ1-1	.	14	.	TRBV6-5	CASSYGWGDTEAFF	TGTGCCAGCAGTTACGGTTGGGGCGACACTGAAGCTTTCTTT
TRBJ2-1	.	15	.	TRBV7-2	CASSLTGQGSNEQFF	TGTGCCAGCAGTCTAACCGGACAAGGGTCCAATGAGCAGTTCTTC
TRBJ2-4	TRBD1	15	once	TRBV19	CASTPNRGTKNIQYF	TGTGCCAGTACTCCGAACAGGGGTACCAAAAACATTCAGTACTTC
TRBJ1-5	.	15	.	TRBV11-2	CASSLGMGSSQPQHF	TGTGCCAGCAGCTTAGGAATGGGGAGTTCTCAGCCCCAGCATTTT
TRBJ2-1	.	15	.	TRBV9	CANPEGLRSYNEQFF	TGTGCCAACCCGGAGGGCCTTAGGTCCTACAATGAGCAGTTCTTC
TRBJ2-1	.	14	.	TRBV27	CASRPGHTYNEQFF	TGTGCCAGCAGACCGGGACACACCTACAATGAGCAGTTCTTC
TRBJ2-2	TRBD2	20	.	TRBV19	CASSGAGLAGFRGNTGELFF	TGTGCCAGTAGTGGTGCGGGACTAGCGGGCTTTCGAGGCAACACCGGGGAGCTGTTTTTT
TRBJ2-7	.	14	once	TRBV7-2	CASSLHQSSYEQYF	TGTGCCAGCAGCTTACACCAGAGCTCCTACGAGCAGTACTTC
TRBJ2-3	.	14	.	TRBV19	CASSRQLSTDTQYF	TGTGCCAGTAGCCGACAGCTAAGCACAGATACGCAGTATTTT